This T cell receptor beta chain was sequenced in a study of radiation and T cells in renal cell carcinoma. Study overall: Nephrectomy followed 15 Gy stereotactic body radiation by 4 weeks.

Some clones are missing from TCRdb's copy, which holds only in-frame ones; the method was immunoSEQ multiplex PCR. The sample gives roughly 130,000 clones, roughly 77% of which show up once; 1.9% is in the top ten. Germline CDR1 is SGHVS and CDR2 is FQNEAQ. This CDR3 has 17 residues. J gave up 2 bases and V 2 bases, and 9 bases lay outside the gene matches. Concerning this clone: The antigen remains undetermined.

The study, taken as a whole, reports: Pretreatment tumor biopsies were lacking, so baseline clonotypes are unknown. Top tumor clonotypes rose in blood 2 weeks post-radiation, then contracted.

Time point here: blood 2 weeks post-SBRT. Treatment here: 15 Gy SBRT to primary tumor, nephrectomy 4 weeks later. This chain joins TRBV7-8 and TRBJ1-2, with 9 bases fitting TRBD1. The receptor comes from a woman aged 60 to 75 with renal cell carcinoma. The starting material was blood, obtained from a patient whose treatment included radiotherapy and nephrectomy. The CDR3 loop reads CASSLLPGQGTNYGYTF. CDR3 bases: TGTGCCAGCAGCTTACTTCCGGGACAGGGAACGAACTATGGCTACACCTTC.